This section outlines one TCR beta chain sequence together with its context. Its antigen is unidentified. This specimen comes from a study of shared clonotypes between healthy human individuals. Generated by immunoSEQ multiplex PCR, the TCRdb table keeps only in-frame clones and is missing some. The table has about 2.4 million clones, more than 85% seen once. Study observations and caveats: Donor clonotype sharing was expected to depend on sequencing depth.

The clonotype originates from a man aged 18 to 35 in good health. Some clones in this sample may be carry-over from other donors' samples. Sequenced: naive CD4+ T cells from PBMCs. The subset was: CD45RA+ positively selected.

This CDR3 reads CASSPDRSNNEKLFF. In DNA form, the CDR3 reads TGTGCCAGCTCACCCGACAGGAGTAATAATGAAAAACTGTTTTTT. The V and J genes are TRBV18 and TRBJ1-4, with D possibly TRBD1 on 6 matching bases. Germline V gives CDR1 KGHSH, CDR2 LQKENI. The CDR3 length is 15 residues. Between the trimmed V and J ends, which lost 3 bases and 4 bases, there was a span of 12 bases.